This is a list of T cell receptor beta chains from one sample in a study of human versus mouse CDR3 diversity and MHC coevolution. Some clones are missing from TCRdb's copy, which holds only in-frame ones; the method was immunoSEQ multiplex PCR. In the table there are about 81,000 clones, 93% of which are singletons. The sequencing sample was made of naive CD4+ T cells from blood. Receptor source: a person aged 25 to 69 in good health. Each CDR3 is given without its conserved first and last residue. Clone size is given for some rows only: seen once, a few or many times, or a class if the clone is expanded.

CDR3: ASLSSYNSPLH; length: 11; V: TRBV19; J: TRBJ1-6; size: once
CDR3: ASKGEGRSPYEQY; length: 13; V: TRBV2; J: TRBJ2-7; size: -
CDR3: ASSLTVNYGYT; length: 11; V: TRBV5-8; J: TRBJ1-2; size: -
CDR3: ASSYSRGGTDTQY; length: 13; V: TRBV6-5; J: TRBJ2-3; size: -
CDR3: ASRSGTGLNNEQF; length: 13; V: TRBV11-2; J: TRBJ2-1; size: -
CDR3: ASSLGAYEQY; length: 10; V: TRBV5-1; J: TRBJ2-7; size: -
CDR3: ASSPRLSGANVLT; length: 13; V: TRBV11-2; J: TRBJ2-6; size: -
CDR3: ASSLPPANGGNEQF; length: 14; V: TRBV9; J: TRBJ2-1; size: -
CDR3: ASSRQNTGELF; length: 11; V: TRBV5-4; J: TRBJ2-2; size: -
CDR3: ASRTALNTEAF; length: 11; V: TRBV28; J: TRBJ1-1; size: -
CDR3: ASSPPNEKLF; length: 10; V: TRBV18; J: TRBJ1-4; size: -
CDR3: ASSFGGTQETQY; length: 12; V: TRBV7-3; J: TRBJ2-5; size: -
CDR3: ASSLSAGGNNSPLH; length: 14; V: TRBV11-2; J: TRBJ1-6; size: once
CDR3: ASSLERGGYEQY; length: 12; V: TRBV27; J: TRBJ2-7; size: -
CDR3: ASSLQGLGHYEQY; length: 13; V: TRBV11-1; J: TRBJ2-7; size: once
CDR3: SVDSGQGNTQY; length: 11; V: TRBV29-1; J: TRBJ2-3; size: -
CDR3: ATTGEGDQPQH; length: 11; V: TRBV15; J: TRBJ1-5; size: once
CDR3: ASSISAGVSNEQF; length: 13; V: TRBV19; J: TRBJ2-1; size: -
CDR3: ASSGTGGAYEQY; length: 12; V: TRBV6-5; J: TRBJ2-7; size: -
CDR3: ASSHGTGIDGANVLT; length: 15; V: TRBV4-2; J: TRBJ2-6; size: once
CDR3: ASSLGGLSNTEAF; length: 13; V: TRBV11-3; J: TRBJ1-1; size: -
CDR3: ASSLTGEAF; length: 9; V: TRBV7-9; J: TRBJ1-1; size: -
CDR3: ASSNPGLPYEQY; length: 12; V: TRBV7-2; J: TRBJ2-7; size: -
CDR3: ASSARDRKIYGYT; length: 13; V: TRBV6-1; J: TRBJ1-2; size: -
CDR3: ASSLNQGQETQY; length: 12; V: TRBV7-2; J: TRBJ2-5; size: -